The T cell receptor (beta chain) described here comes from a study of untreated major depressive disorder listed by TCRdb under 2018. Context from the whole study: In this cross-sectional case-control comparison, antidepressant-free major depressive disorder patients and individually matched non-depressed controls were compared on T cell phenotype and TCR repertoire. The sequencing was a follow-up to the differences in Vbeta 5.1, Vbeta 11 and Vbeta 22 usage that flow cytometry had picked up across the whole cohort.

Each depressed patient was matched pairwise with a non-depressed control on sex, age, current smoking status and body mass index. Every participant was of European descent. A DSM-IV diagnosis of major depressive disorder and a Hamilton Rating Scale for Depression score of at least 18 were present in all patients. Before enrollment, patients had taken no psychiatric medication, antidepressants included, for at least 8 weeks. Depression severity among patients ranged from moderate to severe. All participants were excluded for major medical conditions, Axis I/II comorbidities, regular medication or illicit drug use, or drinking over 100 g alcohol weekly. Approximately 30 ml of peripheral blood was collected into EDTA tubes from each participant. Magnetic negative selection with the BD IMag Human CD4 T Lymphocyte Enrichment Set was used to purify CD4+ T cells from thawed PBMCs. Flow cytometry confirmed that the CD4+ enrichment method typically gave about 95% purity. A subgroup of four or five case-control pairs, chosen blind to the chemokine receptor expression and flow-cytometric repertoire skewing results, underwent TCRbeta sequencing. All blood samples were drawn in the morning at 8:00 a.m., and PBMCs were separated by Ficoll-Hypaque gradient centrifugation. PBMCs were cryopreserved by gradual cooling to -80°C and stored in liquid nitrogen until assayed.

Remarks on this clone: The antigen it recognizes is unknown. It has no much larger one-base neighbor in the sample; base qualities were not kept.

What the authors observed across the whole study: Sequencing confirmed higher TRBV05-01 (Vbeta 5.1) usage among CD4+ T cells of depressed patients than controls, with p = 0.040 in a one-tailed test. For the sequencing comparisons, one-tailed planned tests were applied to only three Vbeta families that had been selected in advance. In every sequenced subject, the top five TRBV05-01 clones were all identified as private clones. A comparatively small study sample was produced by the strict matching and exclusion criteria, and the generalizability of findings was thereby limited. In the sequencing data, TRBV25-01 and TRBV02-01 usage matched the flow-cytometry pattern but was not statistically significant.

A distance of 8 bases separates the germline ends of V and J, which lose 4 bases and 3 bases respectively. The CDR3 spans 12 residues, from the cysteine through the phenylalanine. Of the read, only the CDR3 DNA is kept; its 36 bases are in frame from base 1. The germline V gene provides CDR1 SQVTM and CDR2 ANQGSEA. The Qiagen DNeasy Blood and Tissue Kit was used to extract total genomic DNA from purified CD4+ T cells. Following immunoSEQ immunosequencing protocols, the TCRbeta CDR3 region, as defined by IMGT, was amplified and sequenced. The authors' analysis ran thus. Raw sequence data were preprocessed by the immunoSEQ service for PCR and sequencing error correction. The sequence data were loaded into the immunoSEQ Analyzer and then analyzed further using VDJtools v1.0.7. Patient-control differences were tested with the paired Wilcoxon signed-rank test. What TCRdb holds here is the immuneACCESS table cut down to in-frame rearrangements. Part of the clones is not present; checked against another copy, under half of the missing clones reflect an unresolved V gene, and the others are unexplained. That table gives V, J and clone size, and the DNA gave D and trimming. The table for this sample lists some 25,000 clones; about 89% of them were counted only once. The top ten hold over 0.6% of the sample.

Sequences were obtained from CD4+ T cells from PBMCs. This sequence was found in a woman in her thirties with major depressive disorder. The rearranged segments are TRBV29-1 and TRBJ2-3; the D segment could be TRBD1, given 5 matching bases. The nucleotides are TGCAGCGTTGTTGCAGGGACAGATACGCAGTATTTT. This sequence encodes CSVVAGTDTQYF.